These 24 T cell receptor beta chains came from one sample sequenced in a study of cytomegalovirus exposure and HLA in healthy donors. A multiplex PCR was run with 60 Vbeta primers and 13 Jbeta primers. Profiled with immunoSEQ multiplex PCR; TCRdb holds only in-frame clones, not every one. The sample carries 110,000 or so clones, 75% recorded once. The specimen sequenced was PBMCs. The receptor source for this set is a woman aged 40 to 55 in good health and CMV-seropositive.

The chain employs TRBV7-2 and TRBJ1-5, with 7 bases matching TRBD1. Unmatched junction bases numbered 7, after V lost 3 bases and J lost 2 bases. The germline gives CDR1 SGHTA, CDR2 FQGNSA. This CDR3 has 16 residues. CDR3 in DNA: TGTGCCAGCAGCTTGGGTACCGGGACAGGCAATCAGCCCCAGCATTTT. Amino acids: CASSLGTGTGNQPQHF.

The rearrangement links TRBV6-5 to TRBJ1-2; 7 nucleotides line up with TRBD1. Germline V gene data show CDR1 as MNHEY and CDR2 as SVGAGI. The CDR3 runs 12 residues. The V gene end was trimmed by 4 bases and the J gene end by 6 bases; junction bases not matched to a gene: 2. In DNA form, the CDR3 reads TGTGCCAGCAGTTCACAGGGGAATGGCTACACCTTC. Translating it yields CASSSQGNGYTF.

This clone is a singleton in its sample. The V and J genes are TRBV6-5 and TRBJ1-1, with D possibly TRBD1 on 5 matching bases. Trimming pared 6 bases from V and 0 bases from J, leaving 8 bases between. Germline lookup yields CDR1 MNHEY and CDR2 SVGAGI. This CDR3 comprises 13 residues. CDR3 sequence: CASRQQVNTEAFF. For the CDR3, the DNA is TGTGCCAGCAGGCAACAGGTGAACACTGAAGCTTTCTTT.

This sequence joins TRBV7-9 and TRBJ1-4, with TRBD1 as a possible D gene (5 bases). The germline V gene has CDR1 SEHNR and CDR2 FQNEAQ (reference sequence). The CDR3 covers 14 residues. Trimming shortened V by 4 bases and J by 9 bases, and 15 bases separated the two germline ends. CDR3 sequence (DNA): TGTGCCAGCAGCTCCAAAAAGGCGGGACAAAAACTGTTTTTT. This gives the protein CASSSKKAGQKLFF.

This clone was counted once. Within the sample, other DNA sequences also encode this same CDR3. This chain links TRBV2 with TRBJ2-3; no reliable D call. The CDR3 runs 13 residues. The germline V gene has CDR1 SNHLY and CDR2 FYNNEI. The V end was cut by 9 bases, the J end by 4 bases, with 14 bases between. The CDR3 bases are TGTGCCAGTAAATGGTCAGAACCAGATACGCAGTATTTT. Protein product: CASKWSEPDTQYF.

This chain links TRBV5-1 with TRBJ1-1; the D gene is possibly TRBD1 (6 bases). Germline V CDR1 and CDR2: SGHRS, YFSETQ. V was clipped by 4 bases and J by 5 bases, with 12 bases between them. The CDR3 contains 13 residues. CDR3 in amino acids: CASSLQGRTEAFF. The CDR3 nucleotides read TGCGCCAGCAGCCTACAGGGAAGGACTGAAGCTTTCTTT.

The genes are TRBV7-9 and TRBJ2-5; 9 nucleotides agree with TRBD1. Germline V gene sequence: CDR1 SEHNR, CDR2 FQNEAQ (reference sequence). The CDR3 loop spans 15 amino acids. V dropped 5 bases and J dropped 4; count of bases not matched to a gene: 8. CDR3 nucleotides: TGTGCCAGCAGCGACCTCGGACAGGGGAGAGAGACCCAGTACTTC. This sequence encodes CASSDLGQGRETQYF.

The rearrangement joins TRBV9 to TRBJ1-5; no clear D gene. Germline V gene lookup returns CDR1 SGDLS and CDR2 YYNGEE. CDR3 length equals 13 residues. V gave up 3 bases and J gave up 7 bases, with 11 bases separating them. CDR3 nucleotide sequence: TGTGCCAGCAGCGGGAGCTCGGGGCAGCCCCAGCATTTT. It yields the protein CASSGSSGQPQHF.

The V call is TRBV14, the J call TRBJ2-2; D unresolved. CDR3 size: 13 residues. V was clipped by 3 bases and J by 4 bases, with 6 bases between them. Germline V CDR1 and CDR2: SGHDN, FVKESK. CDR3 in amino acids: CASSQAITGELFF. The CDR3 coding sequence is TGTGCCAGCAGCCAGGCAATCACCGGGGAGCTGTTTTTT. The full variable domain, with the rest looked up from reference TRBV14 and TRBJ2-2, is EAGVTQFPSHSVIEKGQTVTLRCDPISGHDNLYWYRRVMGKEIKFLLHFVKESKQDESGMPNNRFLAERTGGTYSTLKVQPAELEDSGVYFCASSQAITGELFFGEGSRLTVL.

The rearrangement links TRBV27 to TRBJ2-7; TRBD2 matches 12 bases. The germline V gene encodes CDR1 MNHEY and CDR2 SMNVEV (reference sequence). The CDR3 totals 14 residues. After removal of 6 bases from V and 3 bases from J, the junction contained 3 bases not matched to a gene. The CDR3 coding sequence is TGTGCCAGCAGAGGACTAGCGGGGTACTACGAGCAGTACTTC. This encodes CASRGLAGYYEQYF.

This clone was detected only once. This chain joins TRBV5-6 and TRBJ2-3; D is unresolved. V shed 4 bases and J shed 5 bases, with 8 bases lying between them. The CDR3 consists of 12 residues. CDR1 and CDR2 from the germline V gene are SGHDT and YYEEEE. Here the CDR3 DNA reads TGTGCCAGCAGCGTAAGAGAAGATACGCAGTATTTT. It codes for CASSVREDTQYF.

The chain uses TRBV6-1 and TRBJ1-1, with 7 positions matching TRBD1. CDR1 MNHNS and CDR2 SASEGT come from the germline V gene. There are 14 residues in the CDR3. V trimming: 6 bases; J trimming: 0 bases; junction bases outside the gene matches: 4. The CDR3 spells CASSLGQLNTEAFF. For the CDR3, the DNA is TGTGCCAGCAGCCTGGGACAGCTGAACACTGAAGCTTTCTTT.

CDR3 in amino acids: CASIFRGQNIYEQYF. CDR3 DNA: TGTGCCAGCATCTTCCGGGGACAGAACATCTACGAGCAGTACTTC. The rearrangement links TRBV5-6 to TRBJ2-7; 7 bases align to TRBD1. CDR1 SGHDT and CDR2 YYEEEE come from the germline V gene. The CDR3 loop spans 15 amino acids. The V segment lost 6 bases and the J segment 3 bases; nucleotides outside the gene matches: 12.

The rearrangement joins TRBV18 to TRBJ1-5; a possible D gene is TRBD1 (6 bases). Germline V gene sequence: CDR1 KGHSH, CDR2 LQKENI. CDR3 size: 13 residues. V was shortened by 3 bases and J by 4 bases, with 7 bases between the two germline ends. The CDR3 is CASSPDRNQPQHF. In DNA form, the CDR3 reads TGTGCCAGCTCACCGGACAGAAATCAGCCCCAGCATTTT.

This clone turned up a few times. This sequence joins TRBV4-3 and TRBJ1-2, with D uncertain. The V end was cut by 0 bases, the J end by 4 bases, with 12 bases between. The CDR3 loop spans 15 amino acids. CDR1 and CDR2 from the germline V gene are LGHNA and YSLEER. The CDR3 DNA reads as TGCGCCAGCAGCCAAGATCGAGCGACTACCTATGGCTACACCTTC. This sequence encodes CASSQDRATTYGYTF.

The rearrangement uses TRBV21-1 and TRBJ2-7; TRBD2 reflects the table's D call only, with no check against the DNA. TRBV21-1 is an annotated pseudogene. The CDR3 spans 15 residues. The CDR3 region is CASSGGNRFSYEQYF. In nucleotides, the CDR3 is TGTGCCAGCAGCGGGGGGAACAGGTTCTCCTACGAGCAGTACTTC.

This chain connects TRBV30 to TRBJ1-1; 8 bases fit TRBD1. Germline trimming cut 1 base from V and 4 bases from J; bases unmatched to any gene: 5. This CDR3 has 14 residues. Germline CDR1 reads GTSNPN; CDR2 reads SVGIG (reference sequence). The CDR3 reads CAWSAGQGGTEAFF. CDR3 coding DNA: TGTGCCTGGAGTGCCGGACAGGGAGGCACTGAAGCTTTCTTT.

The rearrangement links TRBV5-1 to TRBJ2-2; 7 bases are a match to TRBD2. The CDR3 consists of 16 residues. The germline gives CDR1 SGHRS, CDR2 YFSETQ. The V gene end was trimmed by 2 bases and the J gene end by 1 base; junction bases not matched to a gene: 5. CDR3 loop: CASSLFLAENTGELFF. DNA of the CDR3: TGCGCCAGCAGCTTATTTCTAGCGGAGAACACCGGGGAGCTGTTTTTT.

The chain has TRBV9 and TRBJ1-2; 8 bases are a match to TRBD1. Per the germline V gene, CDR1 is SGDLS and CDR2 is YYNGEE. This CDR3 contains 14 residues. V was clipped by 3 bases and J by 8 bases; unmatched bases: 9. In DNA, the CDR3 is TGTGCCAGCAGCGCCGGACAGGGAGGATGGGGCTACACCTTC. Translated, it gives CASSAGQGGWGYTF.

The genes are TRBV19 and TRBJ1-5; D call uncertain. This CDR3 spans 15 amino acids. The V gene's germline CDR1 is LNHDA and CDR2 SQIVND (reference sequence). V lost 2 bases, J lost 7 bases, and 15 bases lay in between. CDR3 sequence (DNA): TGTGCCAGTAGTATAAGTCCGCCGTCAGTACAGCCCCAGCATTTT. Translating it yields CASSISPPSVQPQHF.

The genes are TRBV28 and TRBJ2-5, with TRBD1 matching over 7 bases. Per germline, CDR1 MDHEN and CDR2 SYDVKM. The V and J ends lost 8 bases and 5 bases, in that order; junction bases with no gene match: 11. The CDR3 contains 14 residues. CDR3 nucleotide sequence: TGTGCCAGCCGCACCGTAAAGGGGGCTGAGACCCAGTACTTC. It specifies CASRTVKGAETQYF.

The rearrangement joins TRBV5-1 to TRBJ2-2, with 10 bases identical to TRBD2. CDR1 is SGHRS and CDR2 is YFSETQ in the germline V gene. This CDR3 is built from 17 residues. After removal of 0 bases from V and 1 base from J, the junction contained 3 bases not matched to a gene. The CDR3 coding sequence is TGCGCCAGCAGCTTGGCGGCTAGCGGGAGGAACACCGGGGAGCTGTTTTTT. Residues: CASSLAASGRNTGELFF.

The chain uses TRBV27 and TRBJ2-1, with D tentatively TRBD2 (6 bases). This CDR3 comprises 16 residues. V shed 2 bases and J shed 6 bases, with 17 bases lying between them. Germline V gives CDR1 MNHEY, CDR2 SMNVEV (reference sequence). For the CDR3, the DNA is TGTGCCAGCAGTTTAAGGCGGGAACTTAAGGGCAATGAGCAGTTCTTC. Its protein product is CASSLRRELKGNEQFF.

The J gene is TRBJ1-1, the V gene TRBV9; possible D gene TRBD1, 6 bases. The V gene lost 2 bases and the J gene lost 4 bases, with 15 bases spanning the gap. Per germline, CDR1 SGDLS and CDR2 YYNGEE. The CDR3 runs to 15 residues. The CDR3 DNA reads TGTGCCAGCAGCGTGGGAGGGGGGGGTGGCACTGAAGCTTTCTTT. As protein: CASSVGGGGGTEAFF.